This TCR beta chain stems from a study of T cells in Graves' hyperthyroidism and ophthalmopathy. This clonotype was seen ten or more times. Amplified TCR beta CDR3 regions came from RNA transcripts. With the HTBI primer set, the TCR CDR3 went through a first round of RT-PCR. A single record per CDR3 protein comes from TCRdb applying MiXCR to the multiplex PCR reads. The repertoire holds about 600,000 distinct CDR3 sequences, with roughly 15% as singletons. The source material was blood. This TCR came from a woman aged 35 to 49 with Graves' ophthalmopathy.

The CDR3 bases are TGTGCCAGCAGCTTAGCGGCCCCCTGGACAGGGATGGGAGAGACCCAGTACTTC. Protein sequence: CASSLAAPWTGMGETQYF. The chain employs TRBV7-8 and TRBJ2-5; 8 bases line up with TRBD1. The CDR3 loop spans 18 amino acids. Per the germline V gene, CDR1 is SGHVS and CDR2 is FQNEAQ. Trimming removed 0 bases from V and 4 bases from J; junction bases left unmatched: 13. Variable domain in full (rest from reference TRBV7-8 and TRBJ2-5): GAGVSQSPRYKVAKRGQDVALRCDPISGHVSLFWYQQALGQGPEFLTYFQNEAQLDKSGLPSDRFFAERPEGSVSTLKIQRTQQEDSAVYLCASSLAAPWTGMGETQYFGPGTRLLVL.